This TCR beta chain is from a study of CD8 T cells in ankylosing spondylitis. Study-wide results and caveats: Matched synovial fluid from ankylosing spondylitis patients was reported to be enriched for disease-linked clones.

The junction had 3 bases not matched to a gene; V was cut back by 5 bases and J by 4 bases. The germline CDR1 and CDR2 sequences are MNHNS and SASEGT. This CDR3 is 15 amino acids long. This clonotype was recorded a few times. Its target is unknown. TCRdb recomputed calls from the 5' RACE reads with MiXCR, one row per CDR3 protein. The repertoire holds about 250,000 distinct CDR3 sequences, 30% to 35% seen once, with around 4% in the top ten. The clonotype was recovered from a male donor with ankylosing spondylitis or in good health (not recorded which). Sequencing was carried out using blood, either unsorted or a sorted T cell fraction (not recorded which). The rearrangement joins TRBV6-1 to TRBJ2-1; 12 positions match TRBD2. The CDR3 nucleotides are TGTGCCAGCAGTCAACTAGCGGGGGGTTACAATGAGCAGTTCTTC. Protein product: CASSQLAGGYNEQFF.